This T cell receptor beta chain was profiled in a study of T cell repertoires in cytomegalovirus infection. Study at large: The public TCR beta signatures pointed to both CMV infection and matching HLA type.

Germline V CDR1 and CDR2: SGHRS, YFSETQ. The CDR3 runs 21 residues. The V and J ends lost 3 bases and 0 bases, in that order; junction bases with no gene match: 20. In this sample, this clonotype turned up a few times. Its target is not known. TCRdb re-analysed the reads in MiXCR, keeping a single row per CDR3 protein. The sample has about 900,000 distinct CDR3 sequences; roughly 30% are singletons. Source: cultured CD8+ T cells from PBMCs, taken from culture after CMV antigen stimulation. This sequence joins TRBV5-1 and TRBJ2-2; TRBD1 matches at 7 bases. The clonotype was recovered from a human donor in good health (CMV status not recorded). Some clones in this sample may be carry-over from other donors' samples. This CDR3 reads CASSSDPTGLRLRANTGELFF. The CDR3 DNA sequence: TGCGCCAGCAGCTCCGATCCGACAGGGCTGCGATTGAGGGCGAACACCGGGGAGCTGTTTTTT.